This T cell receptor (beta chain) comes out of a study of blood T cell repertoires in COVID-19. The germline V gene has CDR1 SGDLS and CDR2 YYNGEE. V dropped 4 bases and J dropped 5; count of bases not matched to a gene: 4. The CDR3 loop spans 15 amino acids. Per the original data handling: Estimation of nucleated cell counts relied on the amplification of reference gene primers. Profiled with immunoSEQ multiplex PCR; TCRdb holds only in-frame clones, not every one. The DNA gave D and trimming, while V, J and clone size come from that table. The sample gives fewer than 300,000 clones, approximately 91% of which show up once; 2% to 2.5% is in the top ten.

This chain connects TRBV9 to TRBJ2-1; 12 bases agree with TRBD2. The receptor comes from a woman aged 25-40 years with COVID-19, enrolled during active disease. Sequenced sample: peripheral blood. The CDR3 is CASSSLAGGDNEQFF. DNA for the CDR3: TGTGCCAGCAGCTCCCTAGCGGGAGGGGACAATGAGCAGTTCTTC.